The 8 T cell receptor beta chains below all came from one sample that was sequenced in a study of shared clonotypes between healthy human individuals. Profiled with immunoSEQ multiplex PCR; TCRdb holds only in-frame clones, not every one. The sample has about a million clones, approximately 76% seen once. The source material was memory CD4+ T cells sorted from blood. Subset of the sample: CD45RA-negative fraction. The receptors derive from a man between 18 and 29 years old in good health.

This clone was seen only once. The chain is built from TRBV7-6 and TRBJ2-2; D may be TRBD2 (5 bases). Germline CDR1 and CDR2: SGHVS and FNYEAQ. V was pared by 0 bases and J by 7 bases, with 12 bases between. The CDR3 is 15 amino acids. The CDR3 region has the DNA TGTGCCAGCAGCTTAGCGCCCGGAGGCAACGGGGAGCTGTTTTTT. It specifies CASSLAPGGNGELFF.

The rearrangement links TRBV5-1 to TRBJ2-7, with no clear D. This CDR3 contains 13 residues. Germline CDR1 is SGHRS and CDR2 is YFSETQ. V dropped 4 bases and J dropped 0 bases, with 8 bases sitting between them. The CDR3 here is CASSAQPSYEQYF. In DNA, the CDR3 is TGCGCCAGCAGCGCCCAACCCTCCTACGAGCAGTACTTC.

This clone was detected many times. The chain is built from TRBV2 and TRBJ1-1; the D is unclear. The CDR3 has 16 residues. V lost 6 bases and J 0 bases, leaving 17 bases between the germline ends. The germline V gene has CDR1 SNHLY and CDR2 FYNNEI. The DNA for the CDR3 is TGTGCCAGCAGACCCCCGGATGAACTCGTGAACACTGAAGCTTTCTTT. Translated: CASRPPDELVNTEAFF.

This clone was seen once. The identical CDR3 is also encoded by other nucleotide sequences in the sample. The J gene is TRBJ2-3, the V gene TRBV7-9; weak D call: TRBD2 (7 bases). The CDR3 loop spans 16 amino acids. Germline V gene data show CDR1 as SEHNR and CDR2 as FQNEAQ (reference sequence). V lost 3 bases, J lost 1 base, and 14 bases lay in between. CDR3 nucleotide sequence: TGTGCCAGCAGCTTGGGGGGGCTAGCGGGCACAGATACGCAGTATTTT. It specifies CASSLGGLAGTDTQYF. Variable domain in full (rest from reference TRBV7-9 and TRBJ2-3): DTGVSQNPRHKITKRGQNVTFRCDPISEHNRLYWYRQTLGQGPEFLTYFQNEAQLEKSRLLSDRFSAERPKGSFSTLEIQRTEQGDSAMYLCASSLGGLAGTDTQYFGPGTRLTVL.

This chain connects TRBV5-1 to TRBJ1-2; D is unresolved. Deletions cut 4 bases from V and 0 bases from J, with 10 bases between. In germline, CDR1 is SGHRS, CDR2 YFSETQ. This CDR3 spans 14 amino acids. The CDR3 region is CASSPERANYGYTF. The CDR3 DNA reads TGCGCCAGCAGCCCGGAAAGAGCTAACTATGGCTACACCTTC.

CDR3 in amino acids: CASSHRDRGSEAFF. CDR3 nucleotides: TGTGCCAGCAGTCACCGGGACAGGGGGTCAGAAGCTTTCTTT. V and J are TRBV6-5 and TRBJ1-1; 11 nucleotides agree with TRBD1. Germline CDR1 and CDR2: MNHEY and SVGAGI. V shed 5 bases, J shed 8 bases, and the junction held 7 bases outside the gene matches. The CDR3 loop spans 14 amino acids.

This chain uses TRBV4-2 with TRBJ2-3, with D possibly matching TRBD2 (6 bases). Trimming took off 2 bases at V and 5 bases at J, with 11 bases between the two ends. In germline, CDR1 is LGHNA, CDR2 YNFKEQ. The CDR3 extends over 14 amino acids. Here the CDR3 DNA reads TGTGCCAGCAGCCAACGGAGGGTGCAAGATACGCAGTATTTT. This sequence encodes CASSQRRVQDTQYF.

In this sample, this clone turned up a few times. This chain connects TRBV19 to TRBJ1-2; weak D call: TRBD1 (5 bases). Trimming pared 0 bases from V and 3 bases from J, leaving 11 bases between. This CDR3 region has 15 residues. The V gene's germline CDR1 is LNHDA and CDR2 SQIVND (reference sequence). This chain's CDR3 is CASSIDIDSYYGYTF. The CDR3 nucleotides read TGTGCCAGTAGTATAGACATCGACAGCTACTATGGCTACACCTTC.